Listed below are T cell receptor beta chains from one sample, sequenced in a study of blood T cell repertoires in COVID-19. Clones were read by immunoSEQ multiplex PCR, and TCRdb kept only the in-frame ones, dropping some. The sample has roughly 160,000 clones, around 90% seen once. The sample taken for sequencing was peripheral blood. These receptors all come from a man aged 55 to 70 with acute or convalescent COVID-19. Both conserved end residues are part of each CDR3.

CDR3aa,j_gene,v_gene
CASSPAGGMNTEAFF,TRBJ1-1,TRBV11-1
CASSSGQGAGGVYGYTF,TRBJ1-2,TRBV27
CASSRDPGTHSPLHF,TRBJ1-6,TRBV6-5
CATSDPGQGVNQPQHF,TRBJ1-5,TRBV24-1
CASNGQGRHTEAFF,TRBJ1-1,TRBV5-4
CASSSPGTANEKLFF,TRBJ1-4,TRBV28
CASSISGWGNSPLHF,TRBJ1-6,TRBV19
CASSHTYSNQPQHF,TRBJ1-5,TRBV5-6
CATSGVVGETQYF,TRBJ2-5,TRBV24-1
CASSPSGGSQPQHF,TRBJ1-5,TRBV19